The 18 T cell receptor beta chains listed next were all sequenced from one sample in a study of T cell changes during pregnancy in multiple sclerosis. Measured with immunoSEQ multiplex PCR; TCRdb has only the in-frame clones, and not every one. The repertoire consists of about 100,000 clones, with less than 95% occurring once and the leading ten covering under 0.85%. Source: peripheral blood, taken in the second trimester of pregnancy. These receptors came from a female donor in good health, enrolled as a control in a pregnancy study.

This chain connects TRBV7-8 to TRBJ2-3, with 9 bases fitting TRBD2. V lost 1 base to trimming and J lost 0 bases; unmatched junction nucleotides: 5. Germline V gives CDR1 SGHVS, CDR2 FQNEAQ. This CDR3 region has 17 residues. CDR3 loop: CASSLGLAGPSTDTQYF. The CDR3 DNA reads TGTGCCAGCAGCTTAGGCCTAGCGGGGCCTAGCACAGATACGCAGTATTTT.

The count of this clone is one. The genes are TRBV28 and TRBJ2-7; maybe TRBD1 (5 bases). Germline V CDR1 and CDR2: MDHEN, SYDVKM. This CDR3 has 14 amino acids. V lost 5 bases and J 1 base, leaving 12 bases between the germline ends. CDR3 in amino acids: CASSPNRISYEQYF. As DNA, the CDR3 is TGTGCCAGCAGTCCCAACAGGATTTCCTACGAGCAGTACTTC.

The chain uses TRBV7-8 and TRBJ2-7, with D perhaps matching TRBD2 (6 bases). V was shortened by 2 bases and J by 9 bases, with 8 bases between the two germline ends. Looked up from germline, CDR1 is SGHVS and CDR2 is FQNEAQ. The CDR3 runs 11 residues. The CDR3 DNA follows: TGTGCCAGCAGCTTAACGGGAGTGCAGTACTTC. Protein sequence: CASSLTGVQYF.

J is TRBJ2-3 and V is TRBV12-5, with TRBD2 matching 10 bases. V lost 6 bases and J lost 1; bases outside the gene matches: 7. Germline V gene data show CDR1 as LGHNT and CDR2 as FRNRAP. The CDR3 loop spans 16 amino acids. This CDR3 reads CASGLRLAGGTDTQYF. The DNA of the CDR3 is TGTGCTAGTGGCTTGAGGCTAGCGGGGGGCACAGATACGCAGTATTTT. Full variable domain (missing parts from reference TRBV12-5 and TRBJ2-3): DARVTQTPRHKVTEMGQEVTMRCQPILGHNTVFWYRQTMMQGLELLAYFRNRAPLDDSGMPKDRFSAEMPDATLATLKIQPSEPRDSAVYFCASGLRLAGGTDTQYFGPGTRLTVL.

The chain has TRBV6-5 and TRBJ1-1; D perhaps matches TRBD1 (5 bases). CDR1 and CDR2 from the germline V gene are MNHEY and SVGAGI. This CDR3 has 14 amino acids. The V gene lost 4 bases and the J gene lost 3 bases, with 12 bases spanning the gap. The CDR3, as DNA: TGTGCCAGCAGTTCGGGGGGGTTCGACACTGAAGCTTTCTTT. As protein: CASSSGGFDTEAFF.

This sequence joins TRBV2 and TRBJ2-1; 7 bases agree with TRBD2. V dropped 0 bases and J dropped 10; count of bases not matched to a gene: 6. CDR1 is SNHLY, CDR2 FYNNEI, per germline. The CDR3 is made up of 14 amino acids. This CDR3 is CASSEAGGITEQFF. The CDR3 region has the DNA TGTGCCAGCAGTGAAGCGGGGGGGATTACGGAGCAGTTCTTC.

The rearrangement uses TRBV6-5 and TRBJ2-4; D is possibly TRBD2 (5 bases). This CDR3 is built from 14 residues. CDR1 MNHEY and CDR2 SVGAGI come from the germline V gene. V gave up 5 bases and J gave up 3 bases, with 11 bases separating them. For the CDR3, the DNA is TGTGCCAGCAGTCTACGGGGTGTCAAAAACATTCAGTACTTC. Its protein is CASSLRGVKNIQYF.

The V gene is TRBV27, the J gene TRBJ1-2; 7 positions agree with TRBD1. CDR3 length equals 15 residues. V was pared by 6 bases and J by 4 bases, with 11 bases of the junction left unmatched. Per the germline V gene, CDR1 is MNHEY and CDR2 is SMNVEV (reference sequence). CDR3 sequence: CASRERDRKFYGYTF. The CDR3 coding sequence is TGTGCCAGCAGAGAAAGGGACAGAAAATTCTATGGCTACACCTTC.

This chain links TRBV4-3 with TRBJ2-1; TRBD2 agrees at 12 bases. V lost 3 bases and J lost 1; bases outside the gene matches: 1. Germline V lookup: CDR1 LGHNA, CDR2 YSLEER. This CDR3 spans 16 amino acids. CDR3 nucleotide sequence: TGCGCCAGCAGCCAGGGGACTAGCGGGTCCTACAATGAGCAGTTCTTC. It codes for CASSQGTSGSYNEQFF.

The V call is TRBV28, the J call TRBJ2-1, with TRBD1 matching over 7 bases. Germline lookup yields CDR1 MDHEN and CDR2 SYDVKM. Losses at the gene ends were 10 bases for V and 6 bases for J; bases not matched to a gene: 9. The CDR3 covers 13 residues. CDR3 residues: CAITGASRNEQFF. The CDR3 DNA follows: TGTGCCATTACAGGGGCAAGTCGCAATGAGCAGTTCTTC.

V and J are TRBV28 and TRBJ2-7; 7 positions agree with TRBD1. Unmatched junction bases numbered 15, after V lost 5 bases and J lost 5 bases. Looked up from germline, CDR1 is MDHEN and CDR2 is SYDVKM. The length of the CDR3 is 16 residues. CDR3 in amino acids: CASSLWTGNPRDEQYF. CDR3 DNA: TGTGCCAGCAGTCTTTGGACAGGCAATCCTCGGGACGAGCAGTACTTC.

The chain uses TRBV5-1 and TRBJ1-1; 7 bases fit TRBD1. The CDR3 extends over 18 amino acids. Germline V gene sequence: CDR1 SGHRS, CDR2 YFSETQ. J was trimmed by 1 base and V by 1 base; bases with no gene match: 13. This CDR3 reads CASSLWGTGTAQNTEAFF. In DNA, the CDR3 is TGCGCCAGCAGCTTGTGGGGGACCGGGACAGCACAGAACACTGAAGCTTTCTTT. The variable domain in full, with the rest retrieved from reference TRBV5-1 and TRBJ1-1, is KAGVTQTPRYLIKTRGQQVTLSCSPISGHRSVSWYQQTPGQGLQFLFEYFSETQRNKGNFPGRFSGRQFSNSRSEMNVSTLELGDSALYLCASSLWGTGTAQNTEAFFGQGTRLTVV.

The CDR3 bases are TGTGCCAGCAGCCACTACAGGGCAACTAATGAAAAACTGTTTTTT. It encodes CASSHYRATNEKLFF. This chain joins TRBV11-1 and TRBJ1-4; possibly TRBD1 for D (6 bases). Germline lookup yields CDR1 SGHAT and CDR2 FQDESV (reference sequence). V was clipped by 5 bases and J by 0 bases, with 10 bases between them. This CDR3 comprises 15 residues.

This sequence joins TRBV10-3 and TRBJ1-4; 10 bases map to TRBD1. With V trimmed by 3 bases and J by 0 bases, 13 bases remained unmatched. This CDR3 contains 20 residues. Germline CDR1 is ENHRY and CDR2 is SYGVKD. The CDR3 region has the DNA TGTGCCATCAGTGACCAACTCGGACAGGGGGGATCTGCAACTAATGAAAAACTGTTTTTT. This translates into CAISDQLGQGGSATNEKLFF.

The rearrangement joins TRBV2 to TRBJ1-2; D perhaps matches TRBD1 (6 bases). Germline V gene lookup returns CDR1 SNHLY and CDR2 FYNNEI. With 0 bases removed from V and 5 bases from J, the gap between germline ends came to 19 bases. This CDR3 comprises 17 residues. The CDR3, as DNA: TGTGCCAGCAGTGAAGCGGGGACAACCTTTGGGGAGTATGGCTACACCTTC. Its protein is CASSEAGTTFGEYGYTF. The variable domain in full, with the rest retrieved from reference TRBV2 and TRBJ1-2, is EPEVTQTPSHQVTQMGQEVILRCVPISNHLYFYWYRQILGQKVEFLVSFYNNEISEKSEIFDDQFSVERPDGSNFTLKIRSTKLEDSAMYFCASSEAGTTFGEYGYTFGSGTRLTVV.

The chain's CDR3 is CASSLANFGTGETEAFF. The CDR3 nucleotides are TGTGCCAGCAGCTTAGCAAATTTCGGGACAGGGGAAACTGAAGCTTTCTTT. The rearrangement uses TRBV7-9 and TRBJ1-1; 10 bases are shared with TRBD1. Trimming at V came to 0 bases and at J to 5 bases, leaving 9 bases not matched to a gene. The CDR3 length is 17 residues. Per germline, CDR1 SEHNR and CDR2 FQNEAQ (reference sequence).

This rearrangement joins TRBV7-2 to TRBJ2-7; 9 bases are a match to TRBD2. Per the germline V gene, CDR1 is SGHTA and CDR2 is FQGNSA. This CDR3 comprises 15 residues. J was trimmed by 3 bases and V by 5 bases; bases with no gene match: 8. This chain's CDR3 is CASSPGVAGVYEQYF. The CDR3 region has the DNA TGTGCCAGCAGCCCCGGGGTAGCGGGAGTCTACGAGCAGTACTTC. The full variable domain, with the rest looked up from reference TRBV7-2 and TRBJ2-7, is GAGVSQSPSNKVTEKGKDVELRCDPISGHTALYWYRQSLGQGLEFLIYFQGNSAPDKSGLPSDRFSAERTGGSVSTLTIQRTQQEDSAVYLCASSPGVAGVYEQYFGPGTRLTVT.

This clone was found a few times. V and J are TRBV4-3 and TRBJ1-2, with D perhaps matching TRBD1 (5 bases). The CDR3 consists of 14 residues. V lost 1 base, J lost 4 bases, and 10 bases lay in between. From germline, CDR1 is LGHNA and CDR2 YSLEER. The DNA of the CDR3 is TGCGCCAGCAGCCAAGGAAGACAGCTCTATGGCTACACCTTC. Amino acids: CASSQGRQLYGYTF.